This T cell receptor (beta chain) is drawn from a study of regulatory T cells in long-lasting Graves disease. Study overall: New Graves' disease cases had less than 3 months of antithyroid drugs.

CDR3 regions were amplified by Arm-PCR using iRepertoire HTBI primers to build TCR beta libraries. Via MiXCR, TCRdb re-called the multiplex PCR reads, giving one row per CDR3 protein. The table lists over 500,000 distinct CDR3 sequences, 16% of them singletons. This clonotype was recorded at least ten times. Germline V lookup: CDR1 DFQATT, CDR2 SNEGSKA (reference sequence). The CDR3 is made up of 15 amino acids. Stated time point: newly diagnosed GD, antithyroid drugs for less than 3 months. PBMC RNA served as the TCR library source. In addition, the sample was reused for a study of T cells in Graves' hyperthyroidism and ophthalmopathy. That source adds: Newly diagnosed hyperthyroidism patients aged 18 to 65 years had disease lasting under 2 months. Onset of ophthalmopathy came a median 6.5 months after the model predicted it.

The source of this sequence is a young man with Graves disease. The chain joins TRBV20-1 to TRBJ2-1, with 9 bases that match TRBD2. The DNA matches TRBJ2-5 better at its end, which makes the J call doubtful. Source: peripheral blood mononuclear cells (PBMCs), taken at new diagnosis, from a patient treated with antithyroid drugs. CDR3 region: CSAKGPGLAKTTQYF. In nucleotides, the CDR3 is TGCAGTGCTAAGGGACCCGGACTAGCGAAGACCACCCAGTACTTC.